Here is one TCR beta chain with its context. CDR1 MNHEY and CDR2 SVGAGI come from the germline V gene. The CDR3 runs 15 residues. V lost 6 bases, J lost 2 bases, and 14 bases lay in between. The data were taken from a study of blood T cell repertoires in COVID-19. In the authors' methods: How many nucleated cells were present was estimated from reference gene primer amplification. Assay used: immunoSEQ multiplex PCR; TCRdb lists only in-frame clones, some missing. V, J and clone size reflect that table, while D and trimming were determined from the DNA. The sample records more than 200,000 clones, about 86% being singletons.

Sequencing was done on a sample of peripheral blood. The receptor was derived from a man aged 30 to 39 with active or convalescent COVID-19. This chain links TRBV6-5 with TRBJ1-5, with TRBD1 as a possible D gene (5 bases). This CDR3 reads CASRSGGEGNQPQHF. CDR3 nucleotide sequence: TGTGCCAGCAGATCGGGAGGGGAAGGCAATCAGCCCCAGCATTTT.